This is a list of T cell receptor beta chains from one sample in a study of regulatory T cells in long-lasting Graves disease. A single record per CDR3 protein comes from TCRdb applying MiXCR to the multiplex PCR reads. The sample carries 400,000 to 650,000 distinct CDR3 sequences, 15% to 20% recorded once. The same sample was also studied in work on T cells in Graves' hyperthyroidism and ophthalmopathy.

Here the sequenced sample was peripheral blood mononuclear cells (PBMCs), taken at new diagnosis, from a patient treated with antithyroid drugs. These receptor sequences come from a woman aged 35 to 60 with Graves disease. Each CDR3 is given with its conserved first and last residue. A D gene is named only where the DNA matches it firmly. For some rows the clone size is stated as once, few or many, or as a class when expanded; others skip it.

>TRBD1|14|TRBJ2-3|TRBV12-3/TRBV12-4|many
TGTGCCAGCACAAGGACAGGGTCGGCGGATACGCAGTATTTT
CASTRTGSADTQYF
>TRBD1|13|TRBJ1-1|TRBV15|many
TGTGCCACCAGCAGAACCGGACAGGGAGGGTGTCACTTT
CATSRTGQGGCHF
>TRBD2|16|TRBJ2-3|TRBV12-3/TRBV12-4|few
TGTGCCAGCAGTCGTATCGGGGGGGCGGGGACAGATACGCAGTATTTT
CASSRIGGAGTDTQYF
>TRBD2|13|TRBJ2-7|TRBV28|NA
TGTGCCAGCTTAGCGGGGGCGTGGTACGAGCAGTACTTC
CASLAGAWYEQYF
>NA|15|TRBJ2-1|TRBV13|many
TGTGCCAGCAGCTTAGCAGGGATACGTTACAATGAGCAGTTCTTC
CASSLAGIRYNEQFF
>TRBD1|18|TRBJ1-1|TRBV28|NA
TGTGCCAGCTCATTCGCCCCCGCCGGGACAGTAAGGAACACTGAAGCTTTCTTT
CASSFAPAGTVRNTEAFF
>TRBD1|15|TRBJ2-7|TRBV7-6|many
TGTGCCAGCAGCTTAGGGGACAGGGAATCCCACGAGCAGTACTTC
CASSLGDRESHEQYF
>TRBD2|14|TRBJ2-7|TRBV29-1|NA
TGCAGCGTTGAAGCGGCGGGGGGCACCTACGAGCAGTACTTC
CSVEAAGGTYEQYF
>TRBD1|17|TRBJ1-2|TRBV7-2|few
TGTGCCAGCAGCCCGGGACAGGGGTTACCTTCTAACTATGGCTACACCTTC
CASSPGQGLPSNYGYTF
>NA|12|TRBJ2-7|TRBV18|many
TGTGCCAGCTCATCGAACCGGGCGGGGAGTCATTTC
CASSSNRAGSHF
>NA|15|TRBJ1-1|TRBV12-3/TRBV12-4|NA
TGTGCCAGCAGTGGCCTGGGGGGGGGGAACACTGAAGCTTTCTTT
CASSGLGGGNTEAFF
>NA|18|TRBJ2-7|TRBV10-3|NA
TGTGCCATCAGTGAGTCGATAGCCCAGGGAGTAGTCGGCGACGAGCAGTACTTC
CAISESIAQGVVGDEQYF
>NA|14|TRBJ1-1|TRBV27|many
TGTGCCAGCAGCCCCAGGGGTTGGAACACTGAAGCTTTCTTT
CASSPRGWNTEAFF
>NA|15|TRBJ2-1|TRBV11-3|NA
TGTGTCAGCAGCTTAGTTGGGTGGGGTTACAATGAGCAGTTCTTC
CVSSLVGWGYNEQFF
>NA|15|TRBJ1-2|TRBV5-4|few
TGTGCCAGCAGCTTGGTGTATCAGGGAGCGAATGGCTACACCTTC
CASSLVYQGANGYTF
>NA|15|TRBJ1-6|TRBV2|many
TGTGCCAGCAGTGAGGAGGGGAATTGGGGTTCACCCCTCCACTTT
CASSEEGNWGSPLHF
>NA|16|TRBJ1-1|TRBV20-1|few
TGCAGTGCTAGAGATCCCCTTCGGTCAGGGAACACTGAAGCTTTCTTT
CSARDPLRSGNTEAFF
>NA|13|TRBJ1-1|TRBV7-9|few
TGTGCCAGCGTGGGGGGAGTGAGAACTGAAGCTTTCTTT
CASVGGVRTEAFF
>NA|14|TRBJ2-7|TRBV19|few
TGTGCCAGTAGTAAGACAGGTCCTTACTACGAGCAGTACTTC
CASSKTGPYYEQYF
>NA|13|TRBJ1-2|TRBV20-1|NA
TGCAGTGCTAGAAAGGGGACAAACTATGGCTACACCTTC
CSARKGTNYGYTF
>TRBD1|15|TRBJ1-6|TRBV2|few
TGTGCCAGCAGGGGGACAGGGGGCGATAATTCACCCCTCCACTTT
CASRGTGGDNSPLHF
>TRBD2|14|TRBJ2-1|TRBV12-3/TRBV12-4|many
TGTGCCAGCAGACCTAGCGGGGGATTAGCCGAAAAGTTCTTC
CASRPSGGLAEKFF
>TRBD2|14|TRBJ2-1|TRBV19|NA
TGTGCCACCTTAGCGGGGGGCGCTTACAATGAGCAGTTCTTC
CATLAGGAYNEQFF
>NA|12|TRBJ1-2|TRBV6-2/TRBV6-3|NA
TGTGCCAGCAGTGAAAACAGTTATGGCTACACCTTC
CASSENSYGYTF
>NA|11|TRBJ1-2|TRBV29-1|few
TGCAGCGTTGGCGAGAACTATGGCTACACCTTC
CSVGENYGYTF
>NA|14|TRBJ1-5|TRBV28|many
TGTGCCAGCGTTGGGTTATTTAGCAATCAGCCCCAGCATTTT
CASVGLFSNQPQHF
>NA|13|TRBJ1-1|TRBV12-3/TRBV12-4|few
TGTGCCAGCAGGCTATCGGAGGGCGATGAGGCTTTCTTT
CASRLSEGDEAFF
>TRBD1|14|TRBJ1-6|TRBV2|many
TGTGCCAGCAGTGAATCCAGGGGGGGATCACCCCTCCACTTT
CASSESRGGSPLHF
>TRBD2|16|TRBJ2-2|TRBV2|NA
TGTGCCAGCACCCGGGGGGGCCGGTATCCGACCGGGGAGCTGTTTTTT
CASTRGGRYPTGELFF
>NA|12|TRBJ2-5|TRBV20-1|many
TGCAGTGTTGGGACTTTTTCGGAAACCCAGTACTTC
CSVGTFSETQYF
>TRBD1|18|TRBJ1-4|TRBV7-8|NA
TGTGCCAGCAGCTTAGCCCCGGGACAGGGGGGAAGGGGTGAAAAACTGTTTTTT
CASSLAPGQGGRGEKLFF
>NA|14|TRBJ2-5|TRBV5-1|NA
TGCGCCAGCAGCTATGGGCAGCCCCTTGAGACCCAGTACTTC
CASSYGQPLETQYF
>TRBD1|13|TRBJ1-2|TRBV20-1|many
TGCAGTGCGACCGGGACAGGGGAAGAGGGCTACACCTTC
CSATGTGEEGYTF
>NA|13|TRBJ1-6|TRBV2|many
TGTGCCAGCAGTGCAGGGCAAAATTCACCCCTCCACTTT
CASSAGQNSPLHF
>TRBD1|14|TRBJ2-1|TRBV30|few
TGTGCCCGAGGGGGCGATAGCTCCTACAATGAGCAGTTCTTC
CARGGDSSYNEQFF
>NA|13|TRBJ1-1|TRBV3-1|many
TGTGCCAGCCGCTTAGCCAGGGGTACTGAAGCTTTCTTT
CASRLARGTEAFF
>NA|15|TRBJ1-3|TRBV9|NA
TGTGCCAGCAGCGTCCAGGCCCAAGGGGGTAACACCATATATTTT
CASSVQAQGGNTIYF
>NA|12|TRBJ1-2|TRBV6-1|many
TGTGCCAGCAGTGTGGGCCCATATGGCTACACCTTC
CASSVGPYGYTF
>NA|15|TRBJ2-2|TRBV14|few
TGTGCCAGCAGCCTTTTGGGGGCCACAGCCGGGGAGCTGTTTTTT
CASSLLGATAGELFF
>NA|15|TRBJ2-3|TRBV3-1|many
TGTGCCAGCAGCTCCGGGACACTCCCAGAAGGCACGCAGTATTTT
CASSSGTLPEGTQYF
>TRBD2|19|TRBJ2-3|TRBV12-3/TRBV12-4|NA
TGTGCCAGCAGTTCCTATCCAGGACTAGCGGGGGGGGCTGGAGATACGCAGTATTTT
CASSSYPGLAGGAGDTQYF
>TRBD2|14|TRBJ2-7|TRBV5-1|many
TGTGCCAGCAGCTGGGGGACTAGCGGGGACGAGCAGTACTTC
CASSWGTSGDEQYF
>NA|15|TRBJ1-4|TRBV4-1|many
TGCGCCAGCAGCCAAGTCCAGGGAACTAATGAAAAACTGTTTTTT
CASSQVQGTNEKLFF
>NA|17|TRBJ2-5|TRBV12-3/TRBV12-4|NA
TGTGCCAGCAGCTCGGCCCTCGGGCGACTCGGGGTTGAGACCCAGTACTTC
CASSSALGRLGVETQYF
>TRBD1|15|TRBJ2-7|TRBV7-9|many
TGTGCCAGCAGTACCGACAGGGGTGAGCTCTACGAGCAGTACTTC
CASSTDRGELYEQYF
>TRBD1|14|TRBJ1-1|TRBV19|few
TGTGCCAGTAGTCGGACAGGCACCGTCACTGAAGCTTTCTTT
CASSRTGTVTEAFF
>TRBD2|15|TRBJ2-3|TRBV3-1|few
TGTGCCAGCGCGGCTAGCGGGGGGGCGTCAGATACGCAGTATTTT
CASAASGGASDTQYF